The 29 T cell receptor beta chains presented below share a single source sample, sequenced in a study of T cell responses to AZD1222 COVID-19 vaccine. Measured with immunoSEQ multiplex PCR; TCRdb has only the in-frame clones, and not every one. The sample records approximately 120,000 clones, 93% being singletons. Source: peripheral blood, taken on day 0 of AZD1222 vaccination. The origin of the receptors is an adult in good health.

CDR3 bases: TGTGCCAGCAGTGAGACAGGGGGCTATCAGCCCCAGCATTTT. Its protein is CASSETGGYQPQHF. The V gene is TRBV6-1, the J gene TRBJ1-5; 10 bases match TRBD1. Trimming took 3 bases from V and 5 from J; bases not matched to a gene: 1. The length of the CDR3 is 14 residues. Germline V gene lookup returns CDR1 MNHNS and CDR2 SASEGT.

This rearrangement joins TRBV2 to TRBJ1-1; D gene ambiguous. Trimming removed 3 bases at V and 0 bases at J, with 5 bases between. CDR3 length: 13 amino acids. Germline V gives CDR1 SNHLY, CDR2 FYNNEI. CDR3 DNA: TGTGCCAGCAGTGACACCATGAACACTGAAGCTTTCTTT. Translated: CASSDTMNTEAFF.

The chain is built from TRBV4-2 and TRBJ2-3; D possibly corresponds to TRBD2 (7 bases). V lost 0 bases and J 4 bases, leaving 14 bases between the germline ends. This CDR3 comprises 16 residues. Per germline, CDR1 LGHNA and CDR2 YNFKEQ. The CDR3 DNA reads as TGTGCCAGCAGCCAAGATTCGGGGGGCGGAGCAGATACGCAGTATTTT. It codes for CASSQDSGGGADTQYF.

V usage is TRBV4-1 and J usage is TRBJ1-2; D unresolved. The V gene lost 0 bases and the J gene lost 7 bases, with 15 bases spanning the gap. The V gene's germline CDR1 is MGHRA and CDR2 YSYEKL. This CDR3 has 15 amino acids. The CDR3 loop is CASSQDRRQRSGYTF. The CDR3 coding sequence is TGCGCCAGCAGCCAAGATCGGCGACAAAGAAGTGGCTACACCTTC.

CDR3 loop: CASSFVWGTEAFF. The CDR3 coding sequence is TGTGCCAGCAGCTTTGTGTGGGGCACTGAAGCTTTCTTT. J is TRBJ1-1 and V is TRBV11-3; D is uncertain. Trimming cost V 3 bases and J 4 bases, with 9 bases left between them. The CDR3 runs to 13 residues. Germline CDR1 reads SGHNT; CDR2 reads YENEEA.

This chain joins TRBV2 and TRBJ1-5; D unclear. The CDR3 covers 16 residues. Germline CDR1 reads SNHLY; CDR2 reads FYNNEI. V shed 6 bases and J shed 0 bases, with 15 bases lying between them. This chain's CDR3 is CASRATLADSNQPQHF. The DNA for the CDR3 is TGTGCCAGCAGAGCTACCTTGGCCGATAGCAATCAGCCCCAGCATTTT.

The chain combines TRBV11-2 with TRBJ2-1; the D is unclear. The V gene's germline CDR1 is SGHAT and CDR2 FQNNGV. Trimming pared 5 bases from V and 1 base from J, leaving 18 bases between. The CDR3 covers 17 residues. CDR3 bases: TGTGCCAGCAGCGGTACTGGCTTTTTGTTTTCCTACAATGAGCAGTTCTTC. Protein sequence: CASSGTGFLFSYNEQFF. The whole variable domain, filled in from reference TRBV11-2 and TRBJ2-1, reads EAGVAQSPRYKIIEKRQSVAFWCNPISGHATLYWYQQILGQGPKLLIQFQNNGVVDDSQLPKDRFSAERLKGVDSTLKIQPAKLEDSAVYLCASSGTGFLFSYNEQFFGPGTRLTVL.

This rearrangement joins TRBV7-9 to TRBJ2-2, with D perhaps matching TRBD1 or TRBD2 (5 bases each). In germline, CDR1 is SEHNR, CDR2 FQNEAQ (reference sequence). Between the trimmed V and J ends, which lost 5 bases and 4 bases, there was a span of 20 bases. The CDR3 covers 17 residues. The CDR3, as DNA: TGTGCCAGCAGCCATCCGACCCGGGACCCACCCACCGGGGAGCTGTTTTTT. Protein product: CASSHPTRDPPTGELFF.

The V call is TRBV7-2, the J call TRBJ2-2; D is undetermined. Looked up from germline, CDR1 is SGHTA and CDR2 is FQGNSA. This CDR3 region has 13 residues. With 5 bases removed from V and 4 bases from J, the gap between germline ends came to 8 bases. CDR3 residues: CASSPRVTGELFF. The CDR3 DNA follows: TGTGCCAGCAGCCCCCGAGTCACCGGGGAGCTGTTTTTT. The variable domain in full, with the rest retrieved from reference TRBV7-2 and TRBJ2-2, is GAGVSQSPSNKVTEKGKDVELRCDPISGHTALYWYRQSLGQGLEFLIYFQGNSAPDKSGLPSDRFSAERTGGSVSTLTIQRTQQEDSAVYLCASSPRVTGELFFGEGSRLTVL.

This chain uses TRBV9 with TRBJ2-5, with 8 nucleotides matching TRBD2. With V trimmed by 0 bases and J by 5 bases, 9 bases remained unmatched. Germline lookup yields CDR1 SGDLS and CDR2 YYNGEE. CDR3 size: 16 residues. CDR3 protein: CASSVGRGGLRETQYF. For the CDR3, the DNA is TGTGCCAGCAGCGTAGGACGGGGGGGCCTACGGGAGACCCAGTACTTC. Using reference TRBV9 and TRBJ2-5 for the parts outside the CDR3, the full variable domain is DSGVTQTPKHLITATGQRVTLRCSPRSGDLSVYWYQQSLDQGLQFLIQYYNGEERAKGNILERFSAQQFPDLHSELNLSSLELGDSALYFCASSVGRGGLRETQYFGPGTRLLVL.

This chain uses TRBV3-1 (or the pseudogene TRBV3-2) with TRBJ2-1; D is undetermined. With 0 bases removed from V and 7 bases from J, the gap between germline ends came to 10 bases. The CDR3 sequence is 14 residues long. Germline assignment: CDR1 LGHDT and CDR2 YNNKEL (reference sequence). Here the CDR3 DNA reads TGTGCCAGCAGCCAAGATCTGGCCCAGAATGAGCAGTTCTTC. It is translated as CASSQDLAQNEQFF.

V and J are TRBV7-9 and TRBJ2-3; 8 positions match TRBD1. CDR1 is SEHNR and CDR2 is FQNEAQ in the germline V gene (reference sequence). Unmatched junction bases numbered 9, after V lost 6 bases and J lost 1 base. This CDR3 comprises 16 residues. The CDR3 sequence: CASRTDRGSGTDTQYF. CDR3 in DNA: TGTGCCAGCAGGACAGACAGGGGATCGGGCACAGATACGCAGTATTTT.

This chain connects TRBV11-2 to TRBJ2-1; no clear D gene. The CDR3 totals 15 residues. Trimming took 1 base from V and 7 from J, leaving 14 bases between them. Germline CDR1 SGHAT, CDR2 FQNNGV. The CDR3 protein is CASSLGWGYRNEQFF. The DNA of the CDR3 is TGTGCCAGCAGCTTAGGGTGGGGTTATAGGAATGAGCAGTTCTTC.

The J gene is TRBJ2-7, the V gene TRBV7-3; D assignment may be TRBD1 or TRBD2 (5 bases each). The CDR3 sequence is 14 residues long. V lost 0 bases, J lost 6 bases, and 12 bases lay in between. Per germline, CDR1 SGHTA and CDR2 FQGTGA. DNA for the CDR3: TGTGCCAGCAGCTTAACTTTGGGGACGGGCGAGCAGTACTTC. Amino acids: CASSLTLGTGEQYF.

The V call is TRBV19, the J call TRBJ1-1, with 8 bases that match TRBD1. V lost 1 base and J lost 5; bases outside the gene matches: 6. Germline V gene data show CDR1 as LNHDA and CDR2 as SQIVND (reference sequence). The CDR3 length is 15 residues. This chain's CDR3 is CASSIGTGGITEAFF. The CDR3 region has the DNA TGTGCCAGTAGTATAGGAACAGGGGGTATAACTGAAGCTTTCTTT.

In DNA form, the CDR3 reads TGTGCCAGCAGCTTAAGCGACAGCTACAATGAGCAGTTCTTC. This translates into CASSLSDSYNEQFF. The J gene is TRBJ2-1, the V gene TRBV7-9, with a tentative D call TRBD1 (5 bases). Looked up from germline, CDR1 is SEHNR and CDR2 is FQNEAQ (reference sequence). The CDR3 contains 14 residues. V was pared by 2 bases and J by 3 bases, with 8 bases between.

The chain links TRBV29-1 to TRBJ1-1; 8 bases line up with TRBD1. The CDR3 totals 15 residues. CDR1 and CDR2 (germline): SQVTM, ANQGSEA. The ends lost 7 bases at V and 0 bases at J; junction bases unmatched: 10. The CDR3: CSAGTGQSLNTEAFF. CDR3 DNA sequence: TGCAGCGCTGGGACAGGCCAGTCTCTGAACACTGAAGCTTTCTTT.

The count of this clone is one. The J gene is TRBJ1-2, the V gene TRBV9, with 7 bases aligning to TRBD1. The CDR3 has 15 residues. The germline V gene has CDR1 SGDLS and CDR2 YYNGEE. The J segment lost 2 bases and the V segment lost 4 bases, leaving 8 bases of the junction unmatched. CDR3 bases: TGTGCCAGCAGCACCTCGACAGGGAGCAACTATGGCTACACCTTC. Protein product: CASSTSTGSNYGYTF.

CDR3 residues: CASSNNNQPQHF. The CDR3, as DNA: TGTGCCAGCAGCAACAATAATCAGCCCCAGCATTTT. The chain has TRBV3-1 (or the pseudogene TRBV3-2) and TRBJ1-5; no reliable D call. Germline CDR1 and CDR2: LGHDT and YNNKEL (reference sequence). This CDR3 has 12 amino acids. V was cut by 5 bases and J by 4 bases, with 6 bases left in between.

The chain carries TRBV9 and TRBJ1-1; 7 nucleotides align to TRBD1. V lost 2 bases, J lost 0 bases, and 7 bases stayed unmatched. Germline CDR1 and CDR2: SGDLS and YYNGEE. The CDR3 is 16 amino acids. CDR3 nucleotides: TGTGCCAGCAGCGTTGGGGACAGCTTAATGAACACTGAAGCTTTCTTT. Translating it yields CASSVGDSLMNTEAFF.

The chain carries TRBV5-1 and TRBJ1-4; TRBD1 might be the D (5 bases). There are 15 residues in the CDR3. Germline V gives CDR1 SGHRS, CDR2 YFSETQ. V lost 0 bases and J lost 5, with 11 bases in between. CDR3 bases: TGCGCCAGCAGCTTGGGCACAGGTGGAAATGAAAAACTGTTTTTT. This gives the protein CASSLGTGGNEKLFF.

V gene TRBV11-2 combines with J gene TRBJ2-3; 7 bases map to TRBD1. V was pared by 4 bases and J by 3 bases, with 7 bases of the junction left unmatched. The CDR3 is 15 residues long. Germline CDR1 is SGHAT and CDR2 is FQNNGV. The CDR3 DNA follows: TGTGCCAGCAGCTCGAACAGGGGATGGACAGATACGCAGTATTTT. Its protein is CASSSNRGWTDTQYF.

This chain joins TRBV27 and TRBJ1-5; unclear D gene. Per the germline V gene, CDR1 is MNHEY and CDR2 is SMNVEV (reference sequence). This CDR3 region has 14 residues. Trimming stripped 0 bases from V and 1 base from J, with 4 bases between. The CDR3 sequence: CASSLSRSNQPQHF. The CDR3 nucleotides are TGTGCCAGCAGTTTATCGAGGAGCAATCAGCCCCAGCATTTT.

The chain has TRBV15 and TRBJ2-1; 8 nucleotides match TRBD2. Germline V lookup: CDR1 LNHNV, CDR2 YYDKDF (reference sequence). Trimming cost V 2 bases and J 8 bases; bases outside gene matches: 8. The CDR3 totals 15 residues. CDR3 region: CATSRSDGGADEQFF. DNA of the CDR3: TGTGCCACCAGCAGATCTGACGGGGGGGCAGATGAGCAGTTCTTC.

The chain has TRBV2 and TRBJ1-1; D unclear. Per the germline V gene, CDR1 is SNHLY and CDR2 is FYNNEI. V lost 2 bases, J lost 3 bases, and 10 bases lay in between. This CDR3 is built from 14 residues. In nucleotides, the CDR3 is TGTGCCAGCAGTGAACGTCGATCAGACACTGAAGCTTTCTTT. Its translation is CASSERRSDTEAFF.

The chain uses TRBV2 and TRBJ1-5; no definite D call. Per germline, CDR1 SNHLY and CDR2 FYNNEI. This CDR3 spans 15 amino acids. The ends were cut back, 6 bases at V and 0 bases at J, with 12 bases in the middle. Here the CDR3 reads CASREQTHSNQPQHF. The CDR3 bases are TGTGCCAGCAGGGAACAAACCCATAGCAATCAGCCCCAGCATTTT.

The chain joins TRBV27 to TRBJ1-1, with 9 positions matching TRBD1. Germline V gene sequence: CDR1 MNHEY, CDR2 SMNVEV (reference sequence). CDR3 length: 14 amino acids. The trim removed 5 bases at V and 4 bases at J, leaving 5 bases unmatched. The CDR3 bases are TGTGCCAGCAGTACGGACAGGGGACTCACTGAAGCTTTCTTT. Encoded protein: CASSTDRGLTEAFF.

The genes are TRBV7-2 and TRBJ2-5; D gene uncertain. Germline V gives CDR1 SGHTA, CDR2 FQGNSA. The CDR3 consists of 11 residues. V lost 5 bases and J 2 bases, leaving 3 bases between the germline ends. CDR3 loop: CASSLQETQYF. CDR3 in DNA: TGTGCCAGCAGCCTTCAAGAGACCCAGTACTTC.

The V call is TRBV4-1, the J call TRBJ2-3; TRBD1 matches at 9 bases. V was pared by 1 base and J by 3 bases, with 2 bases of the junction left unmatched. This CDR3 has 15 amino acids. The germline CDR1 and CDR2 sequences are MGHRA and YSYEKL. Here the CDR3 DNA reads TGCGCCAGCAGCCAAGCGGACAGGGGAACAGATACGCAGTATTTT. It is translated as CASSQADRGTDTQYF.